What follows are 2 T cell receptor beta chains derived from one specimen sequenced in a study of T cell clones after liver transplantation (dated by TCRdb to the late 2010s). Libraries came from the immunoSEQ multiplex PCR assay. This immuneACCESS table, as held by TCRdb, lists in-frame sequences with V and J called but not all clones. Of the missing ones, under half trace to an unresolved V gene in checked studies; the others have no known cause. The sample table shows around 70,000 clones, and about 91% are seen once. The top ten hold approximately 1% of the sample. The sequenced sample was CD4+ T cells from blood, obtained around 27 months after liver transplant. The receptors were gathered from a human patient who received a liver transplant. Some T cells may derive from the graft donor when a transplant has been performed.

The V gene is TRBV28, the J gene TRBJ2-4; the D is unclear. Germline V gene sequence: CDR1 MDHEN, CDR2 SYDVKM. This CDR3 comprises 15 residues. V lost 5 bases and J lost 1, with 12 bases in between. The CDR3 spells CASSRPMGAKNIQYF. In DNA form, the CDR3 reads TGTGCCAGCAGTCGACCCATGGGGGCCAAAAACATTCAGTACTTC.

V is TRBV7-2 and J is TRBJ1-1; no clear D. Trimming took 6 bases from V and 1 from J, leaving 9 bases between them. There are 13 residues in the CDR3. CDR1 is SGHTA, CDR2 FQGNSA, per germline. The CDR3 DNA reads TGTGCCAGCAGGACTACAAGGAACACTGAAGCTTTCTTT. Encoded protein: CASRTTRNTEAFF.